A selection of T cell receptor beta chains follows, all from one sample in a study of T cells expressing NK-cell markers. TCRdb processed the 5' RACE reads again and assigns one entry to each CDR3 protein, with no DNA. This sample's table reports 200,000 to 300,000 distinct CDR3 sequences. The sequenced sample consisted of blood T cells: a sorted CD56 or NKG2C T cell subset, CD4+ or CD8+ T cells, or bulk PBMC T cells (not recorded which). The receptors come from a man aged 18-30 years in good health. CDR3s include the opening cysteine and the closing phenylalanine or tryptophan.

CAISLDRIQETQYF,TRBV10-3,TRBJ2-5
CSVRGLAIRTEQETQYF,TRBV29-1,TRBJ2-5
CSARDQAGILGETQYF,TRBV20-1,TRBJ2-5
CASSPGQGISGANVLTF,TRBV12-3/TRBV12-4,TRBJ2-6
CASSFEDLETQYF,TRBV12-3/TRBV12-4,TRBJ2-5
CAWMGYNEQFF,TRBV30,TRBJ2-1
CASIGQSNYGYTF,TRBV6-5,TRBJ1-2
CASSQDVRAFNTIYF,TRBV3-1,TRBJ1-3
CASLGAGWNNEQFF,TRBV6-2/TRBV6-3,TRBJ2-1
CATSSKQGARFTGELFF,TRBV15,TRBJ2-2
CASSLDGHSGANVLTF,TRBV5-1,TRBJ2-6
CAWRAGTGGWNEQFF,TRBV30,TRBJ2-1
CASSLAEVGETQYF,TRBV5-1,TRBJ2-5
CASKLAGEETQYF,TRBV5-1,TRBJ2-5
CSVRGQNTGELFF,TRBV29-1,TRBJ2-2
CASAGTSGSMPNEQFF,TRBV12-3/TRBV12-4,TRBJ2-1
CSARSGRDNEQFF,TRBV20-1,TRBJ2-1
CASSLGTSGINEQFF,TRBV14,TRBJ2-1
CSARPSGSNEQFF,TRBV20-1,TRBJ2-1
CASRSIGQGPDSPLHF,TRBV5-4,TRBJ1-6
CAISESAGTDEQYF,TRBV10-3,TRBJ2-7
CSVERTMNTEAFF,TRBV29-1,TRBJ1-1
CATSDLGPGTGIQPQHF,TRBV24-1,TRBJ1-5
CASSYGQRNTEAFF,TRBV12-3/TRBV12-4,TRBJ1-1
CASSLSASGSGQETQYF,TRBV7-2,TRBJ2-5
CASSFRDRGSNEQFF,TRBV7-9,TRBJ2-1
CASSSGTVETQYF,TRBV5-5,TRBJ2-5
CASSYTRHGYTF,TRBV6-2/TRBV6-3,TRBJ1-2
CASSQVPSTDTQYF,TRBV3-1,TRBJ2-3
CSARIPGLAGAGEQFF,TRBV20-1,TRBJ2-1
CASSFTGGLYEQFF,TRBV5-1,TRBJ2-1
CASSLLISGLFF,TRBV12-3/TRBV12-4,TRBJ2-2
CASSLERTYNSPLHF,TRBV7-2,TRBJ1-6
CASSPGPKGYTF,TRBV12-3/TRBV12-4,TRBJ1-2
CASSLESRKTQYF,TRBV5-1,TRBJ2-5
CASSPRVSQETQYF,TRBV12-3/TRBV12-4,TRBJ2-5
CASSVGSSGRQETQYF,TRBV9,TRBJ2-5
CASSPPGPRGGEQFF,TRBV28,TRBJ2-1
CSIAGGDGEQFF,TRBV20-1,TRBJ2-1
CATSRDRLAGVLGEQFF,TRBV15,TRBJ2-1
CASSPFRGATDTQYF,TRBV6-1,TRBJ2-3
CASSRRFRDSNQPQHF,TRBV6-2/TRBV6-3,TRBJ1-5
CASTENTGGSYNEQFF,TRBV10-1,TRBJ2-1
CSARGGLEGTDTQYF,TRBV20-1,TRBJ2-3
CASSVAGTDVFNSPLHF,TRBV9,TRBJ1-6
CSGATGTAGETQYF,TRBV20-1,TRBJ2-5
CASRFDRDSNQPQHF,TRBV12-2,TRBJ1-5
CASGAGGDTGELFF,TRBV6-1,TRBJ2-2
CASSYSRDKYNEQFF,TRBV6-5,TRBJ2-1
CASSSYGTSGTDTQYF,TRBV7-2,TRBJ2-3
CASSLATSPLHF,TRBV7-9,TRBJ1-6
CASSLGTYEQYF,TRBV7-2,TRBJ2-7
CSVEDLTGSTDTQYF,TRBV29-1,TRBJ2-3